These 23 T cell receptor beta chains were all obtained from the same sample, sequenced in a study of cytomegalovirus exposure and HLA in healthy donors (dated by TCRdb to about 2017). Library preparation was by the immunoSEQ multiplex PCR assay. The multiplex PCR relied on a mix of 60 forward primers for TCR Vbeta segments and 13 reverse primers for TCR Jbeta segments. TCRdb re-hosts the immuneACCESS table, in-frame sequences only. Its copies lack some clones; in the studies checked, an unresolved V gene accounts for under half of them, and the cause for the rest is not known. The sample contains some 130,000 clones, around four fifths of them found a single time. The ten largest clones represent 5% to 7% of the sample. The sequenced material came from PBMCs. These receptors were obtained from a woman aged 40 to 50 in good health and CMV-seropositive.

This chain links TRBV6-1 with TRBJ1-6; 9 nucleotides match TRBD1. Per germline, CDR1 MNHNS and CDR2 SASEGT. The CDR3 sequence is 17 residues long. With 4 bases clipped from V and 10 bases from J, the junction kept 14 bases outside the gene matches. Written as DNA, the CDR3 is TGTGCCAGCAGTGGAACCTTCCCCGACAGGGGGGACTCACCCCTCCACTTT. This encodes CASSGTFPDRGDSPLHF.

The V call is TRBV10-3, the J call TRBJ2-5, with D perhaps TRBD2 (6 bases). The CDR3 totals 11 residues. The V gene's germline CDR1 is ENHRY and CDR2 SYGVKD. V lost 11 bases and J lost 5, with 12 bases in between. The CDR3 DNA is TGTGCCGCGCGAAGCGGGGAGACCCAGTACTTC. It codes for CAARSGETQYF.

This rearrangement joins TRBV19 to TRBJ1-6, with a possible D match to TRBD1 (6 bases). The CDR3 contains 14 residues. With 5 bases removed from V and 5 bases from J, the gap between germline ends came to 10 bases. Germline assignment: CDR1 LNHDA and CDR2 SQIVND (reference sequence). Here the CDR3 DNA reads TGTGCCAGTAGTTTACAGGGAGATAATTCACCCCTCCACTTT. This translates into CASSLQGDNSPLHF. Based on the CDR3 plus reference TRBV19 and TRBJ1-6, the full variable domain is DGGITQSPKYLFRKEGQNVTLSCEQNLNHDAMYWYRQDPGQGLRLIYYSQIVNDFQKGDIAEGYSVSREKKESFPLTVTSAQKNPTAFYLCASSLQGDNSPLHFGNGTRLTVT.

CDR3 protein: CASGRTGQASEAFF. In DNA, the CDR3 is TGTGCCAGCGGGAGAACGGGACAGGCCAGTGAAGCTTTCTTT. The chain has TRBV2 and TRBJ1-1, with TRBD1 matching 8 bases. J was trimmed by 7 bases and V by 8 bases; bases with no gene match: 12. The germline CDR1 and CDR2 sequences are SNHLY and FYNNEI. The CDR3 runs 14 residues.

The chain couples TRBV6-5 to TRBJ1-1; 11 bases agree with TRBD1. Germline-derived CDR1 and CDR2 are MNHEY and SVGAGI. Trimming at V came to 2 bases and at J to 7 bases, leaving 6 bases not matched to a gene. The CDR3 extends over 15 amino acids. The CDR3 loop reads CASSYPGQGAGEAFF. CDR3 bases: TGTGCCAGCAGTTACCCCGGACAGGGGGCTGGTGAAGCTTTCTTT.

In DNA, the CDR3 is TGTGCCAGTTCTGGACTAGCGGGGCAGGCAGATACGCAGTATTTT. This codes for CASSGLAGQADTQYF. The chain couples TRBV19 to TRBJ2-3, with TRBD2 matching over 12 bases. Trimming removed 8 bases from V and 4 bases from J; junction bases left unmatched: 7. The CDR3 runs 15 residues. In germline, CDR1 is LNHDA, CDR2 SQIVND (reference sequence).

J is TRBJ2-3 and V is TRBV6-6; weak D call: TRBD2 (5 bases). CDR3 length equals 11 residues. Germline assignment: CDR1 MNHNY and CDR2 SVGAGI (reference sequence). V dropped 6 bases and J dropped 9 bases, with 10 bases sitting between them. CDR3 sequence: CASSQEATQYF. DNA of the CDR3: TGTGCCAGCAGCCAGGAGGCGACGCAGTATTTT.

Note on this clone: Its ends do not fully match the called genes, so a read error is possible. This chain joins TRBV28 and TRBJ2-1; possibly TRBD2 for D (6 bases). The germline CDR1 and CDR2 sequences are MDHEN and SYDVKM. The CDR3 totals 13 residues. This CDR3 is CASSLLGGYEQFF. CDR3 DNA: TGTGCCAGTAGTTTATTGGGGGGATACGAGCAGTTCTTC.

V gene TRBV18 combines with J gene TRBJ1-2, with D possibly TRBD1 on 6 matching bases. V was clipped by 3 bases and J by 2 bases, with 13 bases between them. The CDR3 is 15 amino acids. Germline V gene lookup returns CDR1 KGHSH and CDR2 LQKENI. This CDR3 is CASSPSTGHNYGYTF. CDR3 sequence (DNA): TGTGCCAGCTCACCCTCCACAGGGCACAACTATGGCTACACCTTC.

This chain uses TRBV6-1 with TRBJ2-5; D is perhaps TRBD1 (8 bases). The J call may be wrong; the DNA end is better matched by TRBJ2-7. The CDR3 runs to 17 residues. Germline lookup yields CDR1 MNHNS and CDR2 SASEGT. The CDR3 DNA reads TGTGCCAGCAGTGAAACCACAGGGGGGGCTCAAACCTACGAGCAGTACTTC. This codes for CASSETTGGAQTYEQYF.

This chain joins TRBV28 and TRBJ2-7, with TRBD2 as a possible D gene (5 bases). With 5 bases removed from V and 0 bases from J, the gap between germline ends came to 8 bases. This CDR3 region has 13 residues. CDR1 is MDHEN and CDR2 is SYDVKM in the germline V gene. The CDR3 sequence: CASSPTSSYEQYF. The CDR3 region has the DNA TGTGCCAGCAGTCCTACTAGCTCCTACGAGCAGTACTTC.

V usage is TRBV7-3 and J usage is TRBJ1-1; 9 bases are shared with TRBD1. Per germline, CDR1 SGHTA and CDR2 FQGTGA. V was clipped by 5 bases and J by 5 bases; unmatched bases: 9. There are 15 residues in the CDR3. Written as DNA, the CDR3 is TGTGCCAGCAGCACCCGGACAGGGGCCGGTACTGAAGCTTTCTTT. Translation: CASSTRTGAGTEAFF.

The chain carries TRBV7-2 and TRBJ1-1; D perhaps matches TRBD1 (6 bases). This CDR3 comprises 12 residues. V gave up 2 bases and J gave up 7 bases, with 8 bases separating them. The germline V gene encodes CDR1 SGHTA and CDR2 FQGNSA. The CDR3 sequence is CASSLQGGEAFF. The DNA of the CDR3 is TGTGCCAGCAGCTTACAAGGGGGTGAAGCTTTCTTT.

The chain links TRBV6-1 to TRBJ2-7; D unresolved. Deletions cut 3 bases from V and 5 bases from J, with 14 bases between. The CDR3 totals 14 residues. Germline values: CDR1 MNHNS, CDR2 SASEGT. The CDR3 region is CASSELDRANEQYF. As DNA, the CDR3 is TGTGCCAGCAGTGAGCTTGATAGAGCCAACGAGCAGTACTTC.

This chain uses TRBV2 with TRBJ1-3; TRBD1 matches 8 bases. V lost 2 bases to trimming and J lost 0 bases; unmatched junction nucleotides: 6. The CDR3 spans 17 residues. CDR1 SNHLY and CDR2 FYNNEI come from the germline V gene. CDR3 sequence: CASSEIGTGVSGNTIYF. The DNA for the CDR3 is TGTGCCAGCAGTGAAATAGGGACAGGTGTCTCTGGAAACACCATATATTTT.

The chain carries TRBV6-1 and TRBJ2-7; tentatively, D is TRBD1 (5 bases). V lost 4 bases, J lost 2 bases, and 15 bases lay in between. The CDR3 totals 15 residues. Germline CDR1 MNHNS, CDR2 SASEGT. CDR3 sequence: CASSATSGMPYEQYF. CDR3 nucleotides: TGTGCCAGCAGTGCGACATCAGGGATGCCCTACGAGCAGTACTTC.

This chain connects TRBV12-5 to TRBJ2-7; D is perhaps TRBD2 (6 bases). Germline V lookup: CDR1 LGHNT, CDR2 FRNRAP. V gave up 10 bases and J gave up 2 bases, with 21 bases separating them. This CDR3 is 15 amino acids long. The CDR3 region has the DNA TGTGCTACGCGGGCAGAGGATAGCGGCCCCTACGAGCAGTACTTC. Residues: CATRAEDSGPYEQYF. Full variable domain (outside the CDR3, taken from reference TRBV12-5 and TRBJ2-7): DARVTQTPRHKVTEMGQEVTMRCQPILGHNTVFWYRQTMMQGLELLAYFRNRAPLDDSGMPKDRFSAEMPDATLATLKIQPSEPRDSAVYFCATRAEDSGPYEQYFGPGTRLTVT.

This clone was counted between two and nine times. The gene calls are TRBV19 and TRBJ1-5, with D perhaps matching TRBD1 (5 bases). The CDR3 consists of 17 residues. V lost 1 base to trimming and J lost 3 bases, with 16 bases between them. Germline CDR1 is LNHDA and CDR2 is SQIVND (reference sequence). The CDR3 protein is CASSIGSGDSPNQPQHF. The CDR3 DNA reads as TGTGCCAGTAGTATAGGGTCCGGAGACAGCCCCAATCAGCCCCAGCATTTT.

This clone appeared once. The chain has TRBV5-5 and TRBJ1-1; D is uncertain. V lost 1 base and J lost 3, with 7 bases in between. In germline, CDR1 is SGHKS, CDR2 YYEKEE (reference sequence). The CDR3 spans 13 residues. DNA for the CDR3: TGTGCCAGCAGCTTGTGGAGGGACACTGAAGCTTTCTTT. Protein product: CASSLWRDTEAFF.

This chain uses TRBV27 with TRBJ1-5, with D tentatively TRBD1 (6 bases). The CDR3 is 14 amino acids. Trimming shortened V by 6 bases and J by 0 bases, and 9 bases separated the two germline ends. The V gene's germline CDR1 is MNHEY and CDR2 SMNVEV (reference sequence). In DNA form, the CDR3 reads TGTGCCAGCAGGGGGGACAATAGCAATCAGCCCCAGCATTTT. Protein sequence: CASRGDNSNQPQHF.

This chain connects TRBV2 to TRBJ2-2; tentatively, D is TRBD1 (5 bases). The CDR3 sequence is 14 residues long. The germline V and J ends were trimmed by 4 bases and 3 bases, with 9 bases remaining between them. CDR1 and CDR2 (germline): SNHLY, FYNNEI. CDR3 sequence reads: CASSGPGYTGELFF. The CDR3 nucleotides are TGTGCCAGCAGTGGGCCAGGGTACACCGGGGAGCTGTTTTTT.

This chain joins TRBV23-1 and TRBJ2-3; tentative D call: TRBD2 (6 bases). TRBV23-1 is marked as an open reading frame, function uncertain. CDR3 length: 16 amino acids. V was pared by 2 bases and J by 2 bases, with 14 bases between. The CDR3 region has the DNA TGCGCCAGCAGTCAAACAGCGGGCAATATCACAGATACGCAGTATTTT. The encoded protein is CASSQTAGNITDTQYF.

This clone was observed a few times. This sequence joins TRBV30 and TRBJ2-6; tentative D call: TRBD1 (5 bases). This CDR3 has 15 amino acids. Trimming stripped 3 bases from V and 0 bases from J, with 9 bases between. The germline gives CDR1 GTSNPN, CDR2 SVGIG (reference sequence). This CDR3 is CAWRYDSSGANVLTF. In DNA, the CDR3 is TGTGCCTGGAGGTACGACAGCTCTGGGGCCAACGTCCTGACTTTC.